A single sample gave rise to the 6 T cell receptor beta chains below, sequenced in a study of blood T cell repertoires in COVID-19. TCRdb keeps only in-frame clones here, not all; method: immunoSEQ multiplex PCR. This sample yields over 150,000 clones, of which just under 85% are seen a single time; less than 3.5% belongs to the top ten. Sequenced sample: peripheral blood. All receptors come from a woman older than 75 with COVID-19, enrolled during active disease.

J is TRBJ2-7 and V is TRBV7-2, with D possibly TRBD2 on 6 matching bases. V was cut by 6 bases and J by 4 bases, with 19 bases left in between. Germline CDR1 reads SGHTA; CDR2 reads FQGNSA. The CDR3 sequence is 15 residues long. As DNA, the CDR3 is TGTGCCAGCAGTCCCGGGCGGGACTTGGTTTACGAGCAGTACTTC. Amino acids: CASSPGRDLVYEQYF.

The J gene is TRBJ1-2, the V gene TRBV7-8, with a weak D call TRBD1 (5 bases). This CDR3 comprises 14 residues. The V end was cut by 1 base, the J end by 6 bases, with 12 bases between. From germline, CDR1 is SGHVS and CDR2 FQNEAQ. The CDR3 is CASSLVGRDDGYTF. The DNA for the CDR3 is TGTGCCAGCAGCTTAGTAGGCAGGGATGATGGCTACACCTTC.

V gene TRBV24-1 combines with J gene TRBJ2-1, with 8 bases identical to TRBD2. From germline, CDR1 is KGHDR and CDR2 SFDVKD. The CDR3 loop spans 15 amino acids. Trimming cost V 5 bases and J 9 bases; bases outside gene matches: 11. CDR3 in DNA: TGTGCCACCAGTGTCGGGAGGGCATTCGGCGGTGAGCAGTTCTTC. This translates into CATSVGRAFGGEQFF.

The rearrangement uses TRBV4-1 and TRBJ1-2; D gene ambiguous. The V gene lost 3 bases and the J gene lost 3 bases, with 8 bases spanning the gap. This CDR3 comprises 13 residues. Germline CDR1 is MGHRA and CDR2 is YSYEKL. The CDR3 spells CASSHDWDYGYTF. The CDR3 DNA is TGCGCCAGCAGCCACGACTGGGACTATGGCTACACCTTC.

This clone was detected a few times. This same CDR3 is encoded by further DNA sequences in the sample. The CDR3 region is CASSPTGGSYEQYF. DNA for the CDR3: TGTGCCAGCTCACCAACGGGGGGCTCCTACGAGCAGTACTTC. The rearrangement links TRBV18 to TRBJ2-7, with 7 bases aligning to TRBD2. From germline, CDR1 is KGHSH and CDR2 LQKENI. J was trimmed by 0 bases and V by 2 bases; bases with no gene match: 1. The CDR3 has 14 residues.

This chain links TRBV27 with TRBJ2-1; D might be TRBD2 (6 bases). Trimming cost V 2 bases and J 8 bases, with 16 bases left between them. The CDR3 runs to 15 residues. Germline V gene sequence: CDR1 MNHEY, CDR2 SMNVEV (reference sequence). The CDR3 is CASSLLPLREDEQFF. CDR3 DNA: TGTGCCAGCAGTTTACTTCCACTCAGGGAGGATGAGCAGTTCTTC.